Given below is one T cell receptor beta chain in context. In the authors' workflow: It was from reference gene primer amplification that nucleated cell counts were estimated. Generated by immunoSEQ multiplex PCR, the TCRdb table keeps only in-frame clones and is missing some. V and J calls and clone size are those listed in that table; D and trimming were worked out from the DNA. The data show more than 150,000 clones, approximately 89% seen once. V was trimmed by 6 bases and J by 5 bases, leaving 17 bases between them. From germline, CDR1 is SNHLY and CDR2 FYNNEI. The CDR3 has 15 amino acids. The data were obtained in a study of blood T cell repertoires in COVID-19. On the study more broadly: The origin of the acute and convalescent COVID-19 samples was the United States, Italy and Spain. Sources were T cells, B-cell-depleted T cells, or PBMCs; the material itself was cDNA or gDNA.

Sequences were obtained from peripheral blood. The chain joins TRBV2 to TRBJ1-5; tentative D call: TRBD1 (6 bases). The source is a middle-aged man with active or convalescent COVID-19. For the CDR3, the DNA is TGTGCCAGCAGAGTTGGGGGCCTGGGCGATCAGCCCCAGCATTTT. Translated, it gives CASRVGGLGDQPQHF.